Listed here are 6 T cell receptor beta chains from one sample, sequenced in a study of regulatory T cells in long-lasting Graves disease. Time point of the sample: persistent/refractory GD, antithyroid drugs over 5 years with positive TRAb. RNA from PBMCs was the source of the TCR library. With iRepertoire HTBI primers and Arm-PCR of CDR3 regions, TCR beta libraries were built. MiXCR was run by TCRdb on the multiplex PCR reads, yielding one entry per CDR3 protein. The data show roughly 360,000 distinct CDR3 sequences, roughly 25% seen once. Sequenced material: peripheral blood mononuclear cells (PBMCs), taken when the disease was refractory, from a patient treated with antithyroid drugs. Source of these receptors: a woman in her 40s with Graves disease.

At least ten counts were recorded for this clonotype. The genes are TRBV28 and TRBJ2-7, with 10 positions matching TRBD1. This CDR3 is built from 14 residues. V was pared by 7 bases and J by 4 bases, with 7 bases of the junction left unmatched. Germline assignment: CDR1 MDHEN and CDR2 SYDVKM. The CDR3 DNA reads TGTGCCAGCAACCCGGGACAGGGGATGTACGAGCAGTACTTC. It is translated as CASNPGQGMYEQYF.

The CDR3 loop reads CASSLEAGGPQTQYF. CDR3 sequence (DNA): TGCGCCAGCAGCTTGGAAGCGGGAGGGCCACAGACCCAGTACTTC. The V call is TRBV5-1, the J call TRBJ2-5, with TRBD2 matching 10 bases. Germline CDR1 reads SGHRS; CDR2 reads YFSETQ. The V and J ends lost 0 bases and 6 bases, in that order; junction bases with no gene match: 5. The CDR3 is 15 amino acids.

This clonotype was detected only a few times. The chain couples TRBV30 to TRBJ1-1; D perhaps matches TRBD1 (6 bases). CDR3 length equals 11 residues. Germline CDR1 is GTSNPN and CDR2 is SVGIG (reference sequence). V lost 3 bases, J lost 7 bases, and 9 bases lay in between. CDR3 region: CAWSPRGEAFF. CDR3 nucleotide sequence: TGTGCCTGGAGCCCCAGGGGTGAAGCTTTCTTT.

This clonotype turned up a few times. The V call is TRBV28, the J call TRBJ2-5; D is ambiguous. The CDR3 sequence is 13 residues long. From germline, CDR1 is MDHEN and CDR2 SYDVKM. Trimming pared 5 bases from V and 5 bases from J, leaving 12 bases between. The DNA of the CDR3 is TGTGCCAGCAGTAATACTAATGCGGAGACCCAGTACTTC. Its protein is CASSNTNAETQYF.

CDR3 residues: CASSQLAARNYEQYF. CDR3 DNA sequence: TGTGCCAGCAGCCAACTAGCGGCACGAAATTACGAGCAGTACTTC. The chain joins TRBV3-1 to TRBJ2-7; 7 bases map to TRBD2. This CDR3 region has 15 residues. In germline, CDR1 is LGHDT, CDR2 YNNKEL (reference sequence). The V segment lost 2 bases and the J segment 4 bases; nucleotides outside the gene matches: 8.

V gene TRBV20-1 combines with J gene TRBJ1-3; D call uncertain. V was shortened by 3 bases and J by 0 bases, with 12 bases between the two germline ends. The CDR3 is 15 amino acids. Germline V lookup: CDR1 DFQATT, CDR2 SNEGSKA (reference sequence). CDR3 region: CSARSGRFSGNTIYF. DNA for the CDR3: TGCAGTGCTAGGTCCGGCAGGTTCTCTGGAAACACCATATATTTT.